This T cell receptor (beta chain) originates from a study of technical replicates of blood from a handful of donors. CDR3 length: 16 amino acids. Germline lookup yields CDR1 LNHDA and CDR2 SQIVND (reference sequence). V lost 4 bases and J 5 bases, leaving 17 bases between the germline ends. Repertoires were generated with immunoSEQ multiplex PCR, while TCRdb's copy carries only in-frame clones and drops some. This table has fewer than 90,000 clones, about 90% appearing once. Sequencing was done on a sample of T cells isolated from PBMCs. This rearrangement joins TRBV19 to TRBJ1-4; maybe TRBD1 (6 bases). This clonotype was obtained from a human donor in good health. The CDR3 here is CASSRRADSSNEKLFF. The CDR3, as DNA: TGTGCCAGTAGTAGAAGAGCGGACAGCTCAAATGAAAAACTGTTTTTT.